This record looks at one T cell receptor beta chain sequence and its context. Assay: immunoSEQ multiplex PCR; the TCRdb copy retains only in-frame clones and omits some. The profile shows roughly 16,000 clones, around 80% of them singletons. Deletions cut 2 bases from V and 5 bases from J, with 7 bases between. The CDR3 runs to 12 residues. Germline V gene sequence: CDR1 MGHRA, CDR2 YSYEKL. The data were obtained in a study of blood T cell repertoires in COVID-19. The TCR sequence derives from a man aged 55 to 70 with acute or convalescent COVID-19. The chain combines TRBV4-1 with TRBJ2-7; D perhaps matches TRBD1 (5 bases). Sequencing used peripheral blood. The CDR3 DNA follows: TGCGCCAGCAGCCAACAGGGTAACGAGCAGTACTTC. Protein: CASSQQGNEQYF.